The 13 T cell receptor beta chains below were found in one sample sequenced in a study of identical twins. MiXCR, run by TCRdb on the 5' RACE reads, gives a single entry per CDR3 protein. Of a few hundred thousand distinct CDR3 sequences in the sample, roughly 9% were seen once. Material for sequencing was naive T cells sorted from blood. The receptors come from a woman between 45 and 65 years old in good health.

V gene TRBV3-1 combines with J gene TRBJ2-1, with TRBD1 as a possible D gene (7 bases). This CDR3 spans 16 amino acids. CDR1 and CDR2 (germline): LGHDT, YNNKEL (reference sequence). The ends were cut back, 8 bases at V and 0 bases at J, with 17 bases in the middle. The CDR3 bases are TGTGCCAGCGAGGGGGCGGAGGGGAGCTCCTACAATGAGCAGTTCTTC. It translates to CASEGAEGSSYNEQFF.

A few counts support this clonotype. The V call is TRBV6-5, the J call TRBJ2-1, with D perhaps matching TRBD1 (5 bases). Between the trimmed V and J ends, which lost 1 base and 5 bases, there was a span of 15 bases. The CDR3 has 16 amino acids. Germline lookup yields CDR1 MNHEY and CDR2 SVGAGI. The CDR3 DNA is TGTGCCAGCAGTTACTTCTCAAGTGGGGCTAACAATGAGCAGTTCTTC. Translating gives CASSYFSSGANNEQFF.

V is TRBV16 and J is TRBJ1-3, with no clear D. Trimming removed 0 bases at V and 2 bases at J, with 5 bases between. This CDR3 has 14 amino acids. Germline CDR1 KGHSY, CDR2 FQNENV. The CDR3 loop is CASSQSGTGNTIYF. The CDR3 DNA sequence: TGTGCCAGCAGCCAATCCGGAACTGGAAACACCATATATTTT. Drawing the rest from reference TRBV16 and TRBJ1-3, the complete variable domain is GEEVAQTPKHLVRGEGQKAKLYCAPIKGHSYVFWYQQVLKNEFKFLISFQNENVFDETGMPKERFSAKCLPNSPCSLEIQATKLEDSAVYFCASSQSGTGNTIYFGEGSWLTVV.

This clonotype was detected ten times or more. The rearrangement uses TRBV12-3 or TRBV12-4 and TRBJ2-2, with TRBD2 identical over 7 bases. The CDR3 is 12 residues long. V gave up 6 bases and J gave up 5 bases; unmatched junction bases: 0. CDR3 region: CASRGGTGELFF. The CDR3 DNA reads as TGTGCCAGCAGGGGGGGGACCGGGGAGCTGTTTTTT.

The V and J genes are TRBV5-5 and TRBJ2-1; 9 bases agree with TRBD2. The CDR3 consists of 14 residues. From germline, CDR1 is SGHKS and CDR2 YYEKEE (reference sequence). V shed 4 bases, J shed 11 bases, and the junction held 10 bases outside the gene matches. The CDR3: CASSPGLASSKQFF. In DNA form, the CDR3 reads TGTGCCAGCAGCCCGGGACTAGCTTCCAGTAAGCAGTTCTTC.

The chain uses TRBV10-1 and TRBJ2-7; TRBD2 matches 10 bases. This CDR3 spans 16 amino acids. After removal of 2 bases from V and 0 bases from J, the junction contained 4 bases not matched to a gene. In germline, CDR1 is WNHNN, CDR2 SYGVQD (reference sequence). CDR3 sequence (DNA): TGCGCCAGCAGTGAGGGGCTAGCGGGAGCCTCCTACGAGCAGTACTTC. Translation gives CASSEGLAGASYEQYF.

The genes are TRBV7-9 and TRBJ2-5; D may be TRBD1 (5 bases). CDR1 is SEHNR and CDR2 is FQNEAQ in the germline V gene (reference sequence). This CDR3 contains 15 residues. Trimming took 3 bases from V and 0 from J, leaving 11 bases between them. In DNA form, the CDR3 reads TGTGCCAGCAGCTTGGTGGACACGTACCAAGAGACCCAGTACTTC. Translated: CASSLVDTYQETQYF.

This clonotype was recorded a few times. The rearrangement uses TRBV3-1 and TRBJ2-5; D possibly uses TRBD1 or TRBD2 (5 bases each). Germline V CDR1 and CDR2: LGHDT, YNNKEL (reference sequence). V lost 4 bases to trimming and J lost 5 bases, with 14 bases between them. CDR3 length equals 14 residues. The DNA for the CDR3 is TGTGCCAGCAGCCCCCGGGACCTTAGGGAGACCCAGTACTTC. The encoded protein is CASSPRDLRETQYF.

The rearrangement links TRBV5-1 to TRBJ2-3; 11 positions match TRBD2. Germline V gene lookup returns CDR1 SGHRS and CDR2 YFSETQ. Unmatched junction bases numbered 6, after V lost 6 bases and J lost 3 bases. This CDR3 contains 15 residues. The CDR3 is CASTLAGGPTDTQYF. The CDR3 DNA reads TGCGCCAGCACCTTAGCGGGAGGGCCGACAGATACGCAGTATTTT.

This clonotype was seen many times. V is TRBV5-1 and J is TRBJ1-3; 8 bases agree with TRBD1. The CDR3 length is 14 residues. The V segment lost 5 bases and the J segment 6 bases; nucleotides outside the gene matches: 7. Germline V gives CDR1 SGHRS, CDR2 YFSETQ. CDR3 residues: CASRPTGAQNTIYF. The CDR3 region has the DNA TGCGCCAGCAGACCGACAGGGGCTCAAAACACCATATATTTT.

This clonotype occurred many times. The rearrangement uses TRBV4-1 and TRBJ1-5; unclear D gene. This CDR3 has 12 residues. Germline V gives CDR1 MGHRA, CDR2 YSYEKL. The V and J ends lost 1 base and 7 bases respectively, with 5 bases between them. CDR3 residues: CASSQVGQPQHF. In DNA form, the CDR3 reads TGCGCCAGCAGCCAAGTAGGGCAGCCCCAGCATTTT.

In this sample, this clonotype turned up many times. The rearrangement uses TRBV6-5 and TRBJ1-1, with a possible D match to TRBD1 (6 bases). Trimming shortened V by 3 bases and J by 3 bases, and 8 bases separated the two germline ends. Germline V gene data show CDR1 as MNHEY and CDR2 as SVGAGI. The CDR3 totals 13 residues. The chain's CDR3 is CASSYYRDTEAFF. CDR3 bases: TGTGCCAGCAGTTATTACAGGGACACTGAAGCTTTCTTT.

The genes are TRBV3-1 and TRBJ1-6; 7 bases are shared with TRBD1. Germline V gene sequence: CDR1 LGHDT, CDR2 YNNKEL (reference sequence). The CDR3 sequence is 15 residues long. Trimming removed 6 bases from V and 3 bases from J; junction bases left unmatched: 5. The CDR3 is CASRSDRVYNSPLHF. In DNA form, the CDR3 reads TGTGCCAGCAGATCCGACAGGGTCTATAATTCACCCCTCCACTTT.